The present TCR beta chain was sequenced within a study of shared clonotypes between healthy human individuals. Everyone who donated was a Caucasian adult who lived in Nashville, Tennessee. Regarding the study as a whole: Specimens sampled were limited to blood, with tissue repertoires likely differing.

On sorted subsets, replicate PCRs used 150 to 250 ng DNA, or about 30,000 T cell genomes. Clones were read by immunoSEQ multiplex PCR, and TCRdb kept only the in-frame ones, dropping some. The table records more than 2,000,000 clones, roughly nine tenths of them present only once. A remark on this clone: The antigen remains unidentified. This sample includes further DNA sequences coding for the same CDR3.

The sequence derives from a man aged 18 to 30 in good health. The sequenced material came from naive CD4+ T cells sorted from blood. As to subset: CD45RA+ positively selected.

The CDR3 region is CASSVDRNTEAFF. CDR3 bases: TGTGCCAGCAGCGTTGATAGGAACACTGAAGCTTTCTTT. The J gene is TRBJ1-1, the V gene TRBV6-1; D is unresolved. Germline-derived CDR1 and CDR2 are MNHNS and SASEGT. This CDR3 has 13 amino acids. V was cut by 6 bases and J by 1 base, with 9 bases left in between.